The entry below describes one T cell receptor (beta chain). The CDR3 totals 13 residues. The V gene lost 2 bases and the J gene lost 11 bases, with 15 bases spanning the gap. Per germline, CDR1 MNHEY and CDR2 SMNVEV (reference sequence). The record originates from a study of blood T cell repertoires in COVID-19. The wider study: Sources were T cells, B-cell-depleted T cells, or PBMCs; the material itself was cDNA or gDNA.

The method was immunoSEQ multiplex PCR; TCRdb's version includes in-frame clones alone and lacks a portion of them. The sample has roughly 220,000 clones; 75% to 90% are singletons. This sequence joins TRBV27 and TRBJ1-1; D may be TRBD1 (6 bases). This sequence was found in a woman between 18 and 30 years old in a cohort exposed to, infected with or recovered from COVID-19 (not recorded which). Material: PBMCs or T cells enriched from blood (not recorded which). In DNA form, the CDR3 reads TGTGCCAGCAGTTTAGAACAGGGTGGACGGGCTTTCTTT. This sequence encodes CASSLEQGGRAFF.